The 25 T cell receptor beta chains in this list originate from one sample, sequenced in a study of blood T cell repertoires in COVID-19. Sequenced by immunoSEQ multiplex PCR; TCRdb stores in-frame clones only, minus some. The sample has fewer than 150,000 clones; about four fifths are singletons. Sequenced input: peripheral blood. The receptors stem from a man between 65 and 85 years old with acute or convalescent COVID-19.

V usage is TRBV5-4 and J usage is TRBJ1-6; D perhaps matches TRBD1 (5 bases). The CDR3 runs to 15 residues. V was shortened by 0 bases and J by 6 bases, with 10 bases between the two germline ends. Per germline, CDR1 SGHNT and CDR2 YYREEE (reference sequence). The CDR3 is CASSLAQGGNSPLHF. The CDR3 nucleotides are TGTGCCAGCAGCTTGGCCCAGGGAGGTAATTCACCCCTCCACTTT.

The J gene is TRBJ2-5, the V gene TRBV10-3; 13 positions agree with TRBD2. Germline V CDR1 and CDR2: ENHRY, SYGVKD. The CDR3 consists of 17 residues. V shed 5 bases and J 2 bases; nucleotides not matched to a gene: 8. For the CDR3, the DNA is TGTGCCATCAGTTCCGTTGTACTAGCGGGGGGGCAAGAGACCCAGTACTTC. It specifies CAISSVVLAGGQETQYF.

The chain combines TRBV6-5 with TRBJ1-2, with 8 bases that match TRBD1. The CDR3 sequence is 14 residues long. Per the germline V gene, CDR1 is MNHEY and CDR2 is SVGAGI. V lost 3 bases to trimming and J lost 8 bases; unmatched junction nucleotides: 8. DNA for the CDR3: TGTGCCAGCAGTTATCAACAGGGGGGATTCGGCTACACCTTC. Translating gives CASSYQQGGFGYTF.

This sequence joins TRBV4-2 and TRBJ1-5; D is possibly TRBD1 (5 bases). This CDR3 region has 16 residues. V shed 0 bases and J shed 1 base, with 10 bases lying between them. Per germline, CDR1 LGHNA and CDR2 YNFKEQ. CDR3 in amino acids: CASSQEQGQSNQPQHF. The CDR3 DNA follows: TGTGCCAGCAGCCAAGAGCAGGGCCAGAGCAATCAGCCCCAGCATTTT.

In DNA form, the CDR3 reads TGTGCCAGCAGCGCGGACAGCTCCTACAATGAGCAGTTCTTC. It encodes CASSADSSYNEQFF. The chain employs TRBV7-3 and TRBJ2-1; TRBD1 is a possible D gene (6 bases). V lost 5 bases and J lost 0, with 8 bases in between. This CDR3 comprises 14 residues. Germline V CDR1 and CDR2: SGHTA, FQGTGA.

The V call is TRBV3-1 (or the pseudogene TRBV3-2), the J call TRBJ2-1; D may be TRBD1 (5 bases). V was cut by 6 bases and J by 10 bases, with 19 bases left in between. The CDR3 runs 14 residues. Germline CDR1 is LGHDT and CDR2 is YNNKEL (reference sequence). CDR3 coding DNA: TGTGCCAGCAGGCCGGAGTACCCCCAGGGAGAGCAGTTCTTC. This encodes CASRPEYPQGEQFF.

There are many counts of this clone. The gene calls are TRBV7-7 and TRBJ2-3; TRBD2 might be the D (5 bases). CDR3 length: 13 residues. V was shortened by 5 bases and J by 1 base, with 7 bases between the two germline ends. Germline loops: CDR1 SSHAT, CDR2 FNYEAQ (reference sequence). CDR3 loop: CASSPGGTDTQYF. CDR3 DNA: TGTGCCAGCAGCCCCGGGGGCACAGATACGCAGTATTTT.

The gene calls are TRBV18 and TRBJ2-5, with D uncertain. The CDR3 spans 14 residues. Germline-derived CDR1 and CDR2 are KGHSH and LQKENI. The germline V and J ends were trimmed by 2 bases and 1 base, with 8 bases remaining between them. CDR3 sequence (DNA): TGTGCCAGCTCACCATCTCCCGTCCAAGAGACCCAGTACTTC. Its protein is CASSPSPVQETQYF.

The table lists this clone with a few counts. The gene calls are TRBV6-6 and TRBJ1-4; D gene unclear. The germline V gene has CDR1 MNHNY and CDR2 SVGAGI (reference sequence). This CDR3 has 13 residues. V was trimmed by 9 bases and J by 4 bases, leaving 12 bases between them. The DNA for the CDR3 is TGTGCCAGTCGAGGATCTCTTAATGAAAAACTGTTTTTT. Translation: CASRGSLNEKLFF.

CDR3: CASSLGQSQPEAFF. CDR3 coding DNA: TGTGCCAGCAGCTTAGGCCAATCACAGCCTGAAGCTTTCTTT. The chain links TRBV7-2 to TRBJ1-1, with D hard to call. Germline CDR1 is SGHTA and CDR2 is FQGNSA. V was clipped by 1 base and J by 6 bases, with 12 bases between them. The CDR3 loop spans 14 amino acids.

This clone was seen a single time. The chain carries TRBV5-1 and TRBJ2-3; TRBD2 matches 10 bases. Germline V gene data show CDR1 as SGHRS and CDR2 as YFSETQ. The CDR3 is 19 amino acids. J gave up 2 bases and V 4 bases, and 16 bases lay outside the gene matches. The CDR3 sequence: CASSPWPSGGGKSTDTQYF. CDR3 DNA sequence: TGCGCCAGCAGCCCGTGGCCTAGCGGGGGCGGAAAGTCCACAGATACGCAGTATTTT.

The gene calls are TRBV6-5 and TRBJ1-1, with 8 bases identical to TRBD1. CDR1 and CDR2 (germline): MNHEY, SVGAGI. The CDR3 extends over 14 amino acids. V trimming: 7 bases; J trimming: 1 base; junction bases outside the gene matches: 5. CDR3 nucleotide sequence: TGTGCCAGCAACCTGGACAGGGCGAACACTGAAGCTTTCTTT. Encoded protein: CASNLDRANTEAFF.

This clone was seen more than once but under ten times. The J gene is TRBJ2-7, the V gene TRBV2; D perhaps matches TRBD2 (5 bases). The V end was cut by 8 bases, the J end by 0 bases, with 11 bases between. Looked up from germline, CDR1 is SNHLY and CDR2 is FYNNEI. This CDR3 spans 13 amino acids. CDR3 sequence (DNA): TGTGCCAGCGGGGAGAGCTTCTCCTACGAGCAGTACTTC. This sequence encodes CASGESFSYEQYF.

This chain uses TRBV7-2 with TRBJ1-4; TRBD1 might be the D (5 bases). CDR1 and CDR2 from the germline V gene are SGHTA and FQGNSA. V dropped 4 bases and J dropped 3 bases, with 15 bases sitting between them. The CDR3 covers 16 residues. The CDR3 loop reads CASSYGSGTANEKLFF. The CDR3 DNA sequence: TGTGCCAGCAGCTATGGAAGCGGGACCGCTAATGAAAAACTGTTTTTT.

The chain combines TRBV7-6 with TRBJ2-1; the D is unclear. CDR1 SGHVS and CDR2 FNYEAQ come from the germline V gene. This CDR3 has 15 residues. The germline V and J ends were trimmed by 1 base and 6 bases, with 13 bases remaining between them. CDR3 in DNA: TGTGCCAGCAGCTTAGGGGTCAGGTTGGGCAATGAGCAGTTCTTC. Amino acids: CASSLGVRLGNEQFF.

The chain combines TRBV4-1 with TRBJ1-2, with 7 bases lining up with TRBD1. The germline gives CDR1 MGHRA, CDR2 YSYEKL. Trimming took 8 bases from V and 0 from J; bases not matched to a gene: 6. This CDR3 has 14 amino acids. The CDR3 here is CASFSGGPNYGYTF. For the CDR3, the DNA is TGCGCCAGCTTTTCAGGGGGGCCTAACTATGGCTACACCTTC.

The chain joins TRBV7-9 to TRBJ2-7; TRBD1 might be the D (5 bases). Germline V gene lookup returns CDR1 SEHNR and CDR2 FQNEAQ (reference sequence). Deletions cut 1 base from V and 3 bases from J, with 13 bases between. This CDR3 has 15 residues. The CDR3 bases are TGTGCCAGCAGCTTAGATCGATGGACAATCTACGAGCAGTACTTC. It codes for CASSLDRWTIYEQYF.

Only a few counts were recorded for this clone. CDR3 DNA: TGTGCCAGCAGTACTCGGACTCGTGGCTACACCTTC. Translating gives CASSTRTRGYTF. J is TRBJ1-2 and V is TRBV6-2 or TRBV6-3; unclear D gene. Trimming took 5 bases from V and 7 from J, leaving 11 bases between them. Germline CDR1 and CDR2: MNHEY and SVGEGT. The CDR3 extends over 12 amino acids.

The rearrangement uses TRBV4-2 and TRBJ1-4, with D maybe TRBD1 (6 bases). The germline V gene has CDR1 LGHNA and CDR2 YNFKEQ. Deletions cut 4 bases from V and 7 bases from J, with 19 bases between. This CDR3 contains 16 residues. CDR3 amino acids: CASSRRGAGEGEKLFF. DNA of the CDR3: TGTGCCAGCAGCCGACGAGGGGCAGGGGAGGGTGAAAAACTGTTTTTT.

This chain joins TRBV7-8 and TRBJ1-3; TRBD1 matches at 8 bases. Trimming cost V 5 bases and J 4 bases; bases outside gene matches: 4. The CDR3 contains 14 residues. Germline lookup yields CDR1 SGHVS and CDR2 FQNEAQ. The CDR3 coding sequence is TGTGCCAGCAGCCTTAGACAGGGGGGAAACACCATATATTTT. It specifies CASSLRQGGNTIYF. Combining the CDR3 with reference TRBV7-8 and TRBJ1-3 gives the whole variable domain GAGVSQSPRYKVAKRGQDVALRCDPISGHVSLFWYQQALGQGPEFLTYFQNEAQLDKSGLPSDRFFAERPEGSVSTLKIQRTQQEDSAVYLCASSLRQGGNTIYFGEGSWLTVV.

This chain links TRBV6-5 with TRBJ1-6; D is unresolved. CDR1 is MNHEY and CDR2 is SVGAGI in the germline V gene. V was clipped by 6 bases and J by 14 bases, with 23 bases between them. The CDR3 has 15 residues. The CDR3 DNA sequence: TGTGCCAGCAGCTACGGTAGTAGGGAGGTCGGGGCCCTCCACTTT. Amino acid sequence: CASSYGSREVGALHF.

The chain links TRBV19 to TRBJ1-2; perhaps TRBD1 as D (5 bases). The CDR3 length is 15 residues. V was clipped by 1 base and J by 5 bases, with 14 bases between them. Germline lookup yields CDR1 LNHDA and CDR2 SQIVND (reference sequence). Here the CDR3 reads CASSIAGQGQYGYTF. CDR3 nucleotides: TGTGCCAGTAGTATAGCAGGGCAAGGGCAGTATGGCTACACCTTC.

The V gene is TRBV5-3, the J gene TRBJ1-2; 10 bases are shared with TRBD1. TRBV5-3 is filed as an ORF, its function uncertain. This CDR3 spans 16 amino acids. V was pared by 4 bases and J by 0 bases, with 6 bases of the junction left unmatched. CDR3 nucleotide sequence: TGTGCCAGAAGCCACGACAGGGGGCCCTCTAACTATGGCTACACCTTC. The encoded protein is CARSHDRGPSNYGYTF.

This clone showed up just a few times. The chain uses TRBV2 and TRBJ1-6, with D maybe TRBD1 (6 bases). Looked up from germline, CDR1 is SNHLY and CDR2 is FYNNEI. V was pared by 6 bases and J by 7 bases, with 19 bases between. The CDR3 is 16 residues long. In DNA form, the CDR3 reads TGTGCCAGCAGGATTTCCGGTACAGGGATGAATTCACCCCTCCACTTT. It specifies CASRISGTGMNSPLHF. Variable domain in full (rest from reference TRBV2 and TRBJ1-6): EPEVTQTPSHQVTQMGQEVILRCVPISNHLYFYWYRQILGQKVEFLVSFYNNEISEKSEIFDDQFSVERPDGSNFTLKIRSTKLEDSAMYFCASRISGTGMNSPLHFGNGTRLTVT.

The V call is TRBV6-5, the J call TRBJ2-2; 8 nucleotides align to TRBD2. The CDR3 has 14 residues. Per the germline V gene, CDR1 is MNHEY and CDR2 is SVGAGI. Trimming at V came to 7 bases and at J to 7 bases, leaving 8 bases not matched to a gene. CDR3 sequence reads: CASTTRGGDGELFF. CDR3 bases: TGTGCCAGCACGACCCGGGGGGGCGACGGGGAGCTGTTTTTT.